These T cell receptor beta chains were read from a single sample in a study of identical twins. TCRdb independently ran MiXCR on the 5' RACE reads; one entry per CDR3 protein. This sample has some 570,000 distinct CDR3 sequences, with approximately 20% found just once. Another study also made use of these data, one on yellow fever vaccine responses in identical twins.

Sequencing was done on a sample of CD4+ T cells sorted from blood. The receptors come from a woman younger than 35 in good health. CDR3s include the opening cysteine and the closing phenylalanine or tryptophan. D genes are given only for firm matches. Clone size, where shown, is once, few, many, or a class for clones that have expanded.

cdr3_aa: CSVHGLATIAGTDTQYF
cdr3_nt: TGCAGCGTGCACGGACTAGCGACAATTGCGGGCACAGATACGCAGTATTTT
d_call: TRBD2
clone_size: NA
j_call: TRBJ2-3
v_call: TRBV29-1

cdr3_aa: CSARTGSGANVLTF
cdr3_nt: TGCAGTGCGAGGACAGGGAGTGGGGCCAACGTCCTGACTTTC
d_call: TRBD1
clone_size: few
j_call: TRBJ2-6
v_call: TRBV20-1

cdr3_aa: CASSEGRTGELFF
cdr3_nt: TGTGCCAGCAGTGAGGGGAGGACCGGGGAGCTGTTTTTT
d_call: NA
clone_size: NA
j_call: TRBJ2-2
v_call: TRBV6-4

cdr3_aa: CSARGGLAGDHEQFF
cdr3_nt: TGCAGTGCTAGGGGGGGACTAGCGGGAGACCATGAGCAGTTCTTC
d_call: TRBD2
clone_size: NA
j_call: TRBJ2-1
v_call: TRBV20-1

cdr3_aa: CSARDPRVIRQETQYF
cdr3_nt: TGCAGTGCTAGAGATCCCAGGGTGATCCGGCAAGAGACCCAGTACTTC
d_call: NA
clone_size: few
j_call: TRBJ2-5
v_call: TRBV20-1

cdr3_aa: CASSLSGRGVNEQFF
cdr3_nt: TGTGCCAGCAGCCTTAGCGGGAGAGGGGTCAATGAGCAGTTCTTC
d_call: TRBD2
clone_size: NA
j_call: TRBJ2-1
v_call: TRBV3-1

cdr3_aa: CATSDFQTVSDTQYF
cdr3_nt: TGTGCCACCAGTGATTTCCAGACCGTGTCTGACACGCAGTATTTT
d_call: NA
clone_size: NA
j_call: TRBJ2-3
v_call: TRBV24-1

cdr3_aa: CASSLAAGELFF
cdr3_nt: TGTGCCAGCAGCTTGGCTGCCGGGGAGCTGTTTTTT
d_call: NA
clone_size: many
j_call: TRBJ2-2
v_call: TRBV12-3/TRBV12-4

cdr3_aa: CASSLVVRANEQFF
cdr3_nt: TGTGCCAGCAGCTTAGTTGTTAGGGCCAATGAGCAGTTCTTC
d_call: NA
clone_size: NA
j_call: TRBJ2-1
v_call: TRBV7-9

cdr3_aa: CASSLGIGLAGRRGYNEQFF
cdr3_nt: TGCGCCAGCAGCTTGGGGATAGGACTAGCGGGCCGGAGGGGGTACAATGAGCAGTTCTTC
d_call: TRBD2
clone_size: few
j_call: TRBJ2-1
v_call: TRBV5-1

cdr3_aa: CSASGDGNTGELFF
cdr3_nt: TGCAGTGCTAGCGGGGACGGGAACACCGGGGAGCTGTTTTTT
d_call: NA
clone_size: NA
j_call: TRBJ2-2
v_call: TRBV20-1

cdr3_aa: CSATGRNTEAFF
cdr3_nt: TGCAGTGCTACAGGGAGGAACACTGAAGCTTTCTTT
d_call: NA
clone_size: NA
j_call: TRBJ1-1
v_call: TRBV20-1

cdr3_aa: CASSRQGVFTGELFF
cdr3_nt: TGTGCCAGCAGCCGACAGGGAGTGTTCACCGGGGAGCTGTTTTTT
d_call: TRBD1
clone_size: many
j_call: TRBJ2-2
v_call: TRBV6-1

cdr3_aa: CASSLLEGMAYGYTF
cdr3_nt: TGTGCCAGCAGTTTATTAGAGGGCATGGCCTATGGCTACACCTTC
d_call: NA
clone_size: NA
j_call: TRBJ1-2
v_call: TRBV28

cdr3_aa: CASSQEGTSGLETQYF
cdr3_nt: TGTGCCAGCAGCCAAGAGGGGACTAGCGGCTTGGAGACCCAGTACTTC
d_call: TRBD2
clone_size: NA
j_call: TRBJ2-5
v_call: TRBV4-2

cdr3_aa: CASSEYRKETQYF
cdr3_nt: TGTGCCAGCAGTGAATATAGAAAAGAGACCCAGTACTTC
d_call: NA
clone_size: NA
j_call: TRBJ2-5
v_call: TRBV2

cdr3_aa: CASSLAAREWETQYF
cdr3_nt: TGCGCCAGCAGCTTGGCTGCGCGGGAGTGGGAGACCCAGTACTTC
d_call: TRBD2
clone_size: NA
j_call: TRBJ2-5
v_call: TRBV5-1

cdr3_aa: CASKLSSGYEQYF
cdr3_nt: TGTGCCAGCAAATTGTCTAGCGGATACGAGCAGTACTTC
d_call: TRBD2
clone_size: NA
j_call: TRBJ2-7
v_call: TRBV12-3/TRBV12-4

cdr3_aa: CASSLDPLTHPQETQYF
cdr3_nt: TGTGCCAGCAGCTTAGATCCGCTGACACACCCCCAAGAGACCCAGTACTTC
d_call: NA
clone_size: NA
j_call: TRBJ2-5
v_call: TRBV11-2

cdr3_aa: CSRPNYLYNEQFF
cdr3_nt: TGCAGTCGTCCGAACTACCTCTACAATGAGCAGTTCTTC
d_call: NA
clone_size: NA
j_call: TRBJ2-1
v_call: TRBV20-1

cdr3_aa: CASSFHIGVSSYNEQFF
cdr3_nt: TGTGCCAGCAGCTTCCATATTGGCGTGAGCTCCTACAATGAGCAGTTCTTC
d_call: NA
clone_size: NA
j_call: TRBJ2-1
v_call: TRBV5-5

cdr3_aa: CASSLSVGSVNEQFF
cdr3_nt: TGTGCCAGCAGCTTAAGTGTCGGGAGTGTGAATGAGCAGTTCTTC
d_call: NA
clone_size: NA
j_call: TRBJ2-1
v_call: TRBV11-2

cdr3_aa: CASSPEAGSGNTIYF
cdr3_nt: TGTGCCAGCAGCCCGGAGGCGGGCTCTGGAAACACCATATATTTT
d_call: NA
clone_size: few
j_call: TRBJ1-3
v_call: TRBV5-6

cdr3_aa: CASSGPGGGESPLHF
cdr3_nt: TGTGCCAGCAGTGGCCCGGGGGGAGGGGAGTCACCCCTCCACTTT
d_call: NA
clone_size: NA
j_call: TRBJ1-6
v_call: TRBV12-3/TRBV12-4

cdr3_aa: CASSQSRQASSYNEQFF
cdr3_nt: TGTGCCAGCAGCCAATCTAGGCAGGCGAGCTCCTACAATGAGCAGTTCTTC
d_call: NA
clone_size: NA
j_call: TRBJ2-1
v_call: TRBV16

cdr3_aa: CASSPTSGRREQYF
cdr3_nt: TGTGCCAGCAGTCCAACTAGCGGGAGACGGGAGCAGTACTTC
d_call: TRBD2
clone_size: NA
j_call: TRBJ2-7
v_call: TRBV12-3/TRBV12-4

cdr3_aa: CASRRSLTSGYNEQFF
cdr3_nt: TGTGCCAGCAGACGATCGCTGACTAGCGGGTACAATGAGCAGTTCTTC
d_call: TRBD2
clone_size: NA
j_call: TRBJ2-1
v_call: TRBV7-9

cdr3_aa: CASSQTSGEDTQYF
cdr3_nt: TGTGCCAGCAGCCAGACTAGCGGGGAAGATACGCAGTATTTT
d_call: TRBD2
clone_size: NA
j_call: TRBJ2-3
v_call: TRBV12-3/TRBV12-4

cdr3_aa: CASSPPFGTGELFF
cdr3_nt: TGTGCCAGCAGCCCTCCCTTCGGAACCGGGGAGCTGTTTTTT
d_call: NA
clone_size: NA
j_call: TRBJ2-2
v_call: TRBV3-1

cdr3_aa: CASSEGPGQGYYEQYF
cdr3_nt: TGTGCCAGCAGCGAGGGGCCAGGACAGGGATACTACGAGCAGTACTTC
d_call: TRBD1
clone_size: few
j_call: TRBJ2-7
v_call: TRBV5-6

cdr3_aa: CAIRTGHNTDTQYF
cdr3_nt: TGTGCCATCAGGACGGGACACAACACAGATACGCAGTATTTT
d_call: NA
clone_size: NA
j_call: TRBJ2-3
v_call: TRBV10-3

cdr3_aa: CASSLEQGTPGELFF
cdr3_nt: TGTGCCAGCAGTTTAGAGCAGGGTACCCCCGGGGAGCTGTTTTTT
d_call: NA
clone_size: few
j_call: TRBJ2-2
v_call: TRBV12-3/TRBV12-4

cdr3_aa: CASSPGGTGSYEQYF
cdr3_nt: TGCGCCAGCAGCCCCGGGGGGACGGGGTCCTACGAGCAGTACTTC
d_call: TRBD2
clone_size: NA
j_call: TRBJ2-7
v_call: TRBV5-1

cdr3_aa: CASSTWDTQYF
cdr3_nt: TGTGCCAGCAGTACGTGGGATACGCAGTATTTT
d_call: NA
clone_size: few
j_call: TRBJ2-3
v_call: TRBV6-2/TRBV6-3

cdr3_aa: CSARGQVEQFF
cdr3_nt: TGCAGTGCTAGAGGCCAGGTGGAGCAGTTCTTC
d_call: NA
clone_size: NA
j_call: TRBJ2-1
v_call: TRBV20-1

cdr3_aa: CASSPRALRGGGDTQYF
cdr3_nt: TGCGCCAGCAGCCCCCGTGCTTTGCGGGGGGGAGGGGATACGCAGTATTTT
d_call: TRBD2
clone_size: few
j_call: TRBJ2-3
v_call: TRBV5-1

cdr3_aa: CASSPGTANTGELFF
cdr3_nt: TGTGCCAGCAGCCCCGGGACAGCGAACACCGGGGAGCTGTTTTTT
d_call: TRBD1
clone_size: many
j_call: TRBJ2-2
v_call: TRBV5-1

cdr3_aa: CSARRQGVGYNEQFF
cdr3_nt: TGCAGTGCTAGGCGACAAGGGGTGGGCTACAATGAGCAGTTCTTC
d_call: NA
clone_size: NA
j_call: TRBJ2-1
v_call: TRBV20-1

cdr3_aa: CATSDSTGHTSTDTQYF
cdr3_nt: TGTGCCACCAGTGATTCGACAGGACATACTAGCACAGATACGCAGTATTTT
d_call: NA
clone_size: NA
j_call: TRBJ2-3
v_call: TRBV24-1

cdr3_aa: CASSDPGNPPYEQYF
cdr3_nt: TGTGCCAGCAGTGACCCGGGAAATCCCCCTTACGAGCAGTACTTC
d_call: NA
clone_size: once
j_call: TRBJ2-7
v_call: TRBV25-1

cdr3_aa: CASSRDGTGYGYTF
cdr3_nt: TGTGCCAGCAGTAGGGACGGGACGGGGTATGGCTACACCTTC
d_call: NA
clone_size: once
j_call: TRBJ1-2
v_call: TRBV12-3/TRBV12-4

cdr3_aa: CASSVRVGTSGNTIYF
cdr3_nt: TGTGCCAGCAGTGTCAGGGTGGGGACCTCTGGAAACACCATATATTTT
d_call: NA
clone_size: NA
j_call: TRBJ1-3
v_call: TRBV12-3/TRBV12-4

cdr3_aa: CASRRDRGNTEAFF
cdr3_nt: TGTGCCAGTAGACGAGACAGGGGGAACACTGAAGCTTTCTTT
d_call: TRBD1
clone_size: NA
j_call: TRBJ1-1
v_call: TRBV19

cdr3_aa: CASSSLVDRYNEQFF
cdr3_nt: TGTGCCAGCAGCTCACTCGTGGACAGGTACAATGAGCAGTTCTTC
d_call: TRBD1
clone_size: NA
j_call: TRBJ2-1
v_call: TRBV7-2

cdr3_aa: CASSDFNEQYF
cdr3_nt: TGTGCCAGCAGTGATTTTAACGAGCAGTACTTC
d_call: NA
clone_size: few
j_call: TRBJ2-7
v_call: TRBV2

cdr3_aa: CASSLEASSGYTF
cdr3_nt: TGTGCCAGCAGTTTAGAGGCATCCAGTGGCTACACCTTC
d_call: NA
clone_size: few
j_call: TRBJ1-2
v_call: TRBV12-3/TRBV12-4

cdr3_aa: CASSADRGRSGELFF
cdr3_nt: TGTGCCAGCAGTGCCGACAGGGGGCGGAGCGGGGAGCTGTTTTTT
d_call: TRBD1
clone_size: few
j_call: TRBJ2-2
v_call: TRBV2

cdr3_aa: CSALGLAGAGNTGELFF
cdr3_nt: TGCAGTGCTCTGGGACTAGCGGGAGCTGGAAACACCGGGGAGCTGTTTTTT
d_call: TRBD2
clone_size: few
j_call: TRBJ2-2
v_call: TRBV20-1

cdr3_aa: CATSDFTGFGGGYTF
cdr3_nt: TGTGCCACCAGTGATTTTACCGGATTCGGAGGGGGCTACACCTTC
d_call: NA
clone_size: few
j_call: TRBJ1-2
v_call: TRBV24-1

cdr3_aa: CASSQALAGGNEQFF
cdr3_nt: TGTGCCAGCAGCCAAGCCCTCGCGGGGGGCAATGAGCAGTTCTTC
d_call: TRBD2
clone_size: once
j_call: TRBJ2-1
v_call: TRBV3-1

cdr3_aa: CASSVVGTSESNEQFF
cdr3_nt: TGTGCCAGCAGCGTAGTAGGGACTAGCGAGTCTAATGAGCAGTTCTTC
d_call: TRBD2
clone_size: NA
j_call: TRBJ2-1
v_call: TRBV9